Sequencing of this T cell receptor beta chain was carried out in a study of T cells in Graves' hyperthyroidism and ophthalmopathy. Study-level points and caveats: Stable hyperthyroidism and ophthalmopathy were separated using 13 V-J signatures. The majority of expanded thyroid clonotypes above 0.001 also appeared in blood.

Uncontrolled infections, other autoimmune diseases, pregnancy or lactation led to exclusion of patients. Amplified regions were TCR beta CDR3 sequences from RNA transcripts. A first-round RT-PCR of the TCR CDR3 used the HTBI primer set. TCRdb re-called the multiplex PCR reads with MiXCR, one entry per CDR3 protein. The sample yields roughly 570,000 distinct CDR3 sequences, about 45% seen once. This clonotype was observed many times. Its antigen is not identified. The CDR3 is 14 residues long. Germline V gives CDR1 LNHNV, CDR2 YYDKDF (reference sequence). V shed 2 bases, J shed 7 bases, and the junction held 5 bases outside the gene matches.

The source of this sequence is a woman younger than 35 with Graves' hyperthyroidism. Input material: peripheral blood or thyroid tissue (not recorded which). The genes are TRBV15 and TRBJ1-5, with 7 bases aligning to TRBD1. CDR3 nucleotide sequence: TGTGCCACCAGCAGATTGGCAGGGGGACAGCCCCAGCATTTT. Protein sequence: CATSRLAGGQPQHF.